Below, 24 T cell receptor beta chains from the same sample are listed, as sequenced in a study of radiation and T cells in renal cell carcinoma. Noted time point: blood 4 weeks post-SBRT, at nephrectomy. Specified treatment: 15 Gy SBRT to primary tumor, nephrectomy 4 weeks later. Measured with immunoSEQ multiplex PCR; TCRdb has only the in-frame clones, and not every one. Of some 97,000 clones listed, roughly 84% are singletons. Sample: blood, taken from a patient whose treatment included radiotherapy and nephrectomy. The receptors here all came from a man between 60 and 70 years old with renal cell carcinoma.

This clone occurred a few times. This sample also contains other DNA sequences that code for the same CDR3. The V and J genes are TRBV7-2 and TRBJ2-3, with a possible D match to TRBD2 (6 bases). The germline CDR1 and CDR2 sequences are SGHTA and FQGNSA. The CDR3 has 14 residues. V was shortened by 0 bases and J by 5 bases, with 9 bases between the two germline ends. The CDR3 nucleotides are TGTGCCAGCAGCTTAGCGGGAGGAGGAGATACGCAGTATTTT. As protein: CASSLAGGGDTQYF. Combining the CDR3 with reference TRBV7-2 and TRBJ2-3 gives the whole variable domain GAGVSQSPSNKVTEKGKDVELRCDPISGHTALYWYRQSLGQGLEFLIYFQGNSAPDKSGLPSDRFSAERTGGSVSTLTIQRTQQEDSAVYLCASSLAGGGDTQYFGPGTRLTVL.

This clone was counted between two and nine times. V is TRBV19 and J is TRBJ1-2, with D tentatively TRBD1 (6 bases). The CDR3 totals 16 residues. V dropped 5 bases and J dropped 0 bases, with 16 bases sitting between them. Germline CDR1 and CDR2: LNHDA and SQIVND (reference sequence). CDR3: CASSSPGQPANYGYTF. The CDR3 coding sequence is TGTGCCAGTAGTTCTCCTGGACAGCCCGCTAACTATGGCTACACCTTC.

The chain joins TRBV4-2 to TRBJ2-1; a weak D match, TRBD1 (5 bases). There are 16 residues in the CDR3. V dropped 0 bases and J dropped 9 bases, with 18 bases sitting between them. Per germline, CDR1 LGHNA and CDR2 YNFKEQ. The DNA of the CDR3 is TGTGCCAGCAGCCAAGACGTTGGCAGGGTCAAGGGTGAGCAGTTCTTC. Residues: CASSQDVGRVKGEQFF.

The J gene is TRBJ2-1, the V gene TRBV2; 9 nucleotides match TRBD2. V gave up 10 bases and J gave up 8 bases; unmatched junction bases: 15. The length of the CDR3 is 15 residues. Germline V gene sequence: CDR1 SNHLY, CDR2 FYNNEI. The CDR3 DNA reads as TGTGCCACCTTATCAGGACTAGCGCGGAGAGATGAGCAGTTCTTC. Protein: CATLSGLARRDEQFF.

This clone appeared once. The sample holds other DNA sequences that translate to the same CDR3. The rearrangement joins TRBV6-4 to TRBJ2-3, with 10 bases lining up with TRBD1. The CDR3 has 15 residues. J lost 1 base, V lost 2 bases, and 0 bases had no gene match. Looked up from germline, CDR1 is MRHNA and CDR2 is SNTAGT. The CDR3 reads CASSDGTGGTDTQYF. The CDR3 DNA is TGTGCCAGCAGTGACGGGACAGGGGGCACAGATACGCAGTATTTT.

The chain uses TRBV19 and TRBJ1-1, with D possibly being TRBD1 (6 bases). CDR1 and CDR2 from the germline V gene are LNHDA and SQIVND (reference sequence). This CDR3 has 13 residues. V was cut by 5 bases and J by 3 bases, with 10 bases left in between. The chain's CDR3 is CASSSNRDTEAFF. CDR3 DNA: TGTGCCAGTAGTTCAAACAGGGACACTGAAGCTTTCTTT.

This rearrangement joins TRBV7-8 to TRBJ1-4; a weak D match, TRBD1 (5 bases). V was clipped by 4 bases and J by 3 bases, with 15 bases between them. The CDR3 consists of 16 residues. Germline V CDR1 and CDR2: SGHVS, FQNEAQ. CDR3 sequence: CASSSTAGYPNEKLFF. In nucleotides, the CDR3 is TGTGCCAGCAGCTCGACCGCAGGGTACCCTAATGAAAAACTGTTTTTT.

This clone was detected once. CDR3: CASSSGIGGYTF. The DNA of the CDR3 is TGTGCCAGCAGTTCTGGGATCGGAGGCTACACCTTC. This sequence joins TRBV28 and TRBJ1-2; D gene uncertain. The germline V and J ends were trimmed by 4 bases and 8 bases, with 11 bases remaining between them. The germline V gene encodes CDR1 MDHEN and CDR2 SYDVKM. The CDR3 length is 12 residues.

The CDR3 region has the DNA TGCGCCAGCAGCTTGGCTTCAGGGGTTTATCAAGAGACCCAGTACTTC. Protein product: CASSLASGVYQETQYF. The gene calls are TRBV5-1 and TRBJ2-5; tentatively, D is TRBD1 (6 bases). Germline V CDR1 and CDR2: SGHRS, YFSETQ. The V and J ends lost 0 bases and 2 bases respectively, with 14 bases between them. The CDR3 length is 16 residues.

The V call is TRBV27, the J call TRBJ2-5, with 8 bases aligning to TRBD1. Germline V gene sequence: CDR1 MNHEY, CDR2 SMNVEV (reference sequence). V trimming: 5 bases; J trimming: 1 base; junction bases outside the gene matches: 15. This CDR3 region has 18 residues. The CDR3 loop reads CASSNRPGTGHLQETQYF. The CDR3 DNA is TGTGCCAGCAGTAACCGTCCCGGGACAGGCCACCTCCAAGAGACCCAGTACTTC.

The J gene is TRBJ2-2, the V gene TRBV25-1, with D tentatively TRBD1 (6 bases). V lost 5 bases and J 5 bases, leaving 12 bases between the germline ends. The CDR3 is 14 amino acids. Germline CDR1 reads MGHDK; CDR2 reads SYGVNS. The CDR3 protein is CASSYRERTGELFF. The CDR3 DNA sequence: TGTGCCAGCAGTTACAGGGAGAGAACCGGGGAGCTGTTTTTT.

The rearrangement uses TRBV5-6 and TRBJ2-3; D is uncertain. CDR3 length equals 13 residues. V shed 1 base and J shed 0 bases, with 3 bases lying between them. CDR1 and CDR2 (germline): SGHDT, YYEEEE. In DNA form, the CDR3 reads TGTGCCAGCAGCTTGTGGAGCACAGATACGCAGTATTTT. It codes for CASSLWSTDTQYF.

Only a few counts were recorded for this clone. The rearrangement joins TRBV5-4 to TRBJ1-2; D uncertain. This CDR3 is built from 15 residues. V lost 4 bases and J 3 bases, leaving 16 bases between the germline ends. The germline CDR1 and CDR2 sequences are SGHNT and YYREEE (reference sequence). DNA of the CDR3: TGTGCCAGCAGCCCGCCTAGTGGCACCCACTATGGCTACACCTTC. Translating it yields CASSPPSGTHYGYTF. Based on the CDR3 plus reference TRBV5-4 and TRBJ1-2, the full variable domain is ETGVTQSPTHLIKTRGQQVTLRCSSQSGHNTVSWYQQALGQGPQFIFQYYREEENGRGNFPPRFSGLQFPNYSSELNVNALELDDSALYLCASSPPSGTHYGYTFGSGTRLTVV.

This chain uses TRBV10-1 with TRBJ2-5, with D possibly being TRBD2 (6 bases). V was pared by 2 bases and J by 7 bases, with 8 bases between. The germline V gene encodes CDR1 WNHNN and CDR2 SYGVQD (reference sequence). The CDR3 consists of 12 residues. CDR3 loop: CASSEGSGTQYF. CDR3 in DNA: TGCGCCAGCAGTGAGGGTAGCGGGACCCAGTACTTC.

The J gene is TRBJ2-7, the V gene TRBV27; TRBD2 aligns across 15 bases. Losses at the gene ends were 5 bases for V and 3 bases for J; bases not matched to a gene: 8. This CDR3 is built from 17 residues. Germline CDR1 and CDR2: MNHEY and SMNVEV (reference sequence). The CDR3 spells CASSPGLAGGAIYEQYF. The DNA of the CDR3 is TGTGCCAGCAGTCCGGGACTAGCGGGAGGCGCGATCTACGAGCAGTACTTC.

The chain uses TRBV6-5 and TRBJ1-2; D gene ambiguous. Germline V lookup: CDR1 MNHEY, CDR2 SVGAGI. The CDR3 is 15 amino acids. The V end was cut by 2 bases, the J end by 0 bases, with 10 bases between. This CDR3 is CASSYGVIPNYGYTF. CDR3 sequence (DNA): TGTGCCAGCAGTTACGGGGTAATACCTAACTATGGCTACACCTTC.

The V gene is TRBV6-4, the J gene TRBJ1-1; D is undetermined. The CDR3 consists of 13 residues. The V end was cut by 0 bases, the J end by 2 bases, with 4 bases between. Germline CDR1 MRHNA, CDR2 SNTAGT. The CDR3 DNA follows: TGTGCCAGCAGTGACTCGGACAACACTGAAGCTTTCTTT. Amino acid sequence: CASSDSDNTEAFF.

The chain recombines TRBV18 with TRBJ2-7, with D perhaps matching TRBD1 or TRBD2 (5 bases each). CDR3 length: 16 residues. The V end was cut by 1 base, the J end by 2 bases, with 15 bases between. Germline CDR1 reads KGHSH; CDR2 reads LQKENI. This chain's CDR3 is CASSPLRRDAAYEQYF. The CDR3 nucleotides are TGTGCCAGCTCACCACTACGACGGGACGCTGCCTACGAGCAGTACTTC.

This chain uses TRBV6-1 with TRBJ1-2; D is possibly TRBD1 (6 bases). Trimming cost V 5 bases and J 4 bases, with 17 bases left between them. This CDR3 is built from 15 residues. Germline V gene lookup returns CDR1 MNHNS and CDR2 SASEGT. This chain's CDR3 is CASSQSGRGGYGYTF. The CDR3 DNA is TGTGCCAGCAGTCAATCTGGCAGGGGAGGCTATGGCTACACCTTC.

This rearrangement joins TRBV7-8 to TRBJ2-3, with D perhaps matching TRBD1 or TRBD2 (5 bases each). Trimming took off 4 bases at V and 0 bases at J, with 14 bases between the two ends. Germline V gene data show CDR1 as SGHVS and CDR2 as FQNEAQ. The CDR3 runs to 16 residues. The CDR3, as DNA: TGTGCCAGCAGCTCACCCCGGGACGATAGCACAGATACGCAGTATTTT. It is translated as CASSSPRDDSTDTQYF.

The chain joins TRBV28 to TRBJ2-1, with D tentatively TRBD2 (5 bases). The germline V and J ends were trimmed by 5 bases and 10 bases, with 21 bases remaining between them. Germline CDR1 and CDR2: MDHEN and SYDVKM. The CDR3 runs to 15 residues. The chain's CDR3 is CASSITSVARPEQFF. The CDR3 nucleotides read TGTGCCAGCAGTATAACCTCGGTAGCGAGACCCGAGCAGTTCTTC.

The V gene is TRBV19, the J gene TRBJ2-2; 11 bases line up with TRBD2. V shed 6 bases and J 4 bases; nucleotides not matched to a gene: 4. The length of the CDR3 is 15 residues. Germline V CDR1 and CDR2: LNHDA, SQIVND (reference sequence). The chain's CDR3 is CASSLAGGGTGELFF. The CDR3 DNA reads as TGTGCCAGTAGCCTAGCGGGGGGTGGCACCGGGGAGCTGTTTTTT.

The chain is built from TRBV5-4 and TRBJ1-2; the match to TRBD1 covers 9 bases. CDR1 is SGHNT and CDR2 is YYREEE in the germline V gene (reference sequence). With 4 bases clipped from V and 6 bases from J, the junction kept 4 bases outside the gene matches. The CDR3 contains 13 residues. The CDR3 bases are TGTGCCAGCAGCCAAGGACAGGGGAATGGCTACACCTTC. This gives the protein CASSQGQGNGYTF.

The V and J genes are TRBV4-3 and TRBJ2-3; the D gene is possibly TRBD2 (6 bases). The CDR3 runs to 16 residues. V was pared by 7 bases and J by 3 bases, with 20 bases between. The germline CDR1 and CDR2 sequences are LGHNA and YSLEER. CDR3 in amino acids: CASTPGPGVGTDTQYF. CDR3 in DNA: TGCGCCAGCACCCCGGGACCGGGGGTGGGAACAGATACGCAGTATTTT.